A selection of T cell receptor beta chains follows, all from one sample in a study of blood T cell repertoires in COVID-19. Clones were read by immunoSEQ multiplex PCR, and TCRdb kept only the in-frame ones, dropping some. The sample holds 400,000 to 450,000 clones; approximately 89% are singletons and the top ten take roughly 1.4%. The source material was peripheral blood. The receptors come from a woman in her thirties or forties with COVID-19, enrolled during active disease. Each CDR3 is given with its conserved first and last residue. The D gene is left open where the match is weak. Not every row has a clone size; where given, it reads once, few, many or a size class.

TRBV9	TRBJ2-6	NA	NA	CASSVVAVSSGANVLTF	TGTGCCAGCAGCGTAGTGGCAGTCAGCTCTGGGGCCAACGTCCTGACTTTC
TRBV7-7	TRBJ2-3	NA	NA	CASSLVVSDTQYF	TGTGCTAGCAGCTTAGTTGTATCAGATACGCAGTATTTT
TRBV9	TRBJ2-5	NA	NA	CASSVGRQGGETQYF	TGTGCCAGCAGCGTAGGAAGGCAGGGGGGAGAGACCCAGTACTTC
TRBV7-9	TRBJ1-5	NA	TRBD1	CASSRDSLNQPQHF	TGTGCCAGCAGCCGGGACAGCCTGAATCAGCCCCAGCATTTT
TRBV5-5	TRBJ1-2	NA	TRBD1	CASSGGTGVKGYGYTF	TGTGCCAGCAGCGGGGGGACAGGGGTTAAGGGGTATGGCTACACCTTC
TRBV24-1	TRBJ1-2	NA	TRBD1	CATSRDSANYGYTF	TGTGCCACCAGTCGGGACAGTGCTAACTATGGCTACACCTTC
TRBV27	TRBJ1-5	NA	NA	CASSVAQRNQPQHF	TGTGCCAGCAGTGTCGCACAGCGCAATCAGCCCCAGCATTTT
TRBV9	TRBJ1-2	NA	TRBD1	CASRGNRGGYGYTF	TGTGCCAGCAGGGGAAACAGGGGAGGCTATGGCTACACCTTC
TRBV7-9	TRBJ1-2	NA	TRBD1	CASSSGTAYGYTF	TGTGCCAGCAGCTCCGGGACAGCCTATGGCTACACCTTC
TRBV7-2	TRBJ1-2	NA	NA	CASSSQGPGYTF	TGTGCCAGCAGCTCCCAGGGGCCTGGCTACACCTTC
TRBV5-1	TRBJ2-1	NA	NA	CASSLSRGSYNEQFF	TGCGCCAGCAGCTTGTCGCGGGGCTCCTACAATGAGCAGTTCTTC
TRBV10-3	TRBJ1-1	NA	NA	CAISVNLLGTEAFF	TGTGCCATCAGTGTCAACCTCCTCGGGACTGAAGCTTTCTTT
TRBV27	TRBJ1-1	NA	NA	CASSLSPATRQAEAFF	TGTGCCAGCAGTTTATCCCCCGCCACTAGACAGGCTGAAGCTTTCTTT
TRBV5-4	TRBJ2-1	NA	TRBD2	CASRGGSPSPKSSYNEQFF	TGTGCCAGCAGGGGGGGGAGCCCAAGTCCTAAGAGCTCCTACAATGAGCAGTTCTTC
TRBV27	TRBJ2-7	once	NA	CASSTTRASSYEQYF	TGTGCCAGCAGTACAACTAGGGCTAGCTCCTACGAGCAGTACTTC
TRBV3-1/TRBV3-2	TRBJ1-2	NA	NA	CASSRQRYGYTF	TGTGCCAGCAGCCGACAGCGTTATGGCTACACCTTC
TRBV3-1/TRBV3-2	TRBJ1-1	NA	TRBD1	CASSQAQGTEAFF	TGTGCCAGCAGCCAAGCACAGGGGACTGAAGCTTTCTTT
TRBV6-2/TRBV6-3	TRBJ1-6	NA	NA	CASSAGRYNSPLHF	TGTGCCAGCAGCGCCGGGAGATATAATTCACCCCTCCACTTT
TRBV7-2	TRBJ1-1	NA	TRBD1	CASSLGTAYTEAFF	TGTGCCAGCAGCTTGGGGACAGCATACACTGAAGCTTTCTTT
TRBV6-6	TRBJ2-3	NA	TRBD2	CASSHPGGDTQYF	TGTGCCAGCAGTCACCCGGGGGGTGATACGCAGTATTTT
TRBV27	TRBJ1-1	NA	NA	CASSQNTEAFF	TGTGCCAGCAGTCAGAACACTGAAGCTTTCTTT
TRBV18	TRBJ1-3	few	TRBD1	CASSPKDRVSGNTIYF	TGTGCCAGCTCACCAAAGGACAGGGTCTCTGGAAACACCATATATTTT
TRBV28	TRBJ1-2	NA	TRBD1	CASSLDRDGYGYTF	TGTGCCAGCAGTCTGGACAGGGACGGCTATGGCTACACCTTC
TRBV19	TRBJ1-1	NA	NA	CASSRTSRGTEAFF	TGTGCCAGTAGCCGGACAAGCCGGGGGACTGAAGCTTTCTTT
TRBV7-2	TRBJ1-6	NA	NA	CASSRDFQSSYNSPLHF	TGTGCCAGCAGTCGGGACTTTCAGAGCTCCTATAATTCACCCCTCCACTTT
TRBV4-3	TRBJ1-5	NA	NA	CASSQDSVGDQPQHF	TGCGCCAGCAGCCAAGATTCGGTAGGGGATCAGCCCCAGCATTTT
TRBV5-6	TRBJ2-7	NA	NA	CASSPGWGLSYEQYF	TGTGCCAGCAGCCCCGGGTGGGGACTTTCCTACGAGCAGTACTTC
TRBV6-5	TRBJ1-1	few	NA	CASSYWEKNTEAFF	TGTGCCAGCAGTTACTGGGAGAAGAACACTGAAGCTTTCTTT
TRBV24-1	TRBJ2-1	once	TRBD2	CATSAALAGVTNEQFF	TGTGCCACCAGTGCTGCCCTAGCGGGAGTTACAAATGAGCAGTTCTTC
TRBV27	TRBJ2-7	NA	TRBD1	CASRNRGSSYEQYF	TGTGCCAGCAGGAACAGGGGTTCATCCTACGAGCAGTACTTC
TRBV27	TRBJ1-2	NA	NA	CASSLVSGVLGNYGYTF	TGTGCCAGCAGTTTAGTCTCGGGGGTATTGGGAAACTATGGCTACACCTTC
TRBV7-2	TRBJ1-1	NA	NA	CASSPHGGLRPTEAFF	TGTGCCAGCAGCCCCCACGGGGGGCTTAGGCCCACTGAAGCTTTCTTT
TRBV7-2	TRBJ2-7	NA	NA	CASSLYGGEQYF	TGTGCCAGCAGCTTATACGGGGGAGAGCAGTACTTC
TRBV7-2	TRBJ2-1	NA	NA	CASSFSSSYNEQFF	TGTGCCAGCAGCTTTTCGAGCTCCTACAATGAGCAGTTCTTC
TRBV7-6	TRBJ2-7	NA	TRBD2	CASSLDTAGGGIEAYEQYF	TGTGCCAGCAGCTTAGACACAGCGGGAGGCGGCATTGAGGCCTACGAGCAGTACTTC
TRBV2	TRBJ2-1	NA	NA	CASSGFGAHQYNEQFF	TGTGCCAGCAGTGGCTTTGGGGCCCATCAATACAATGAGCAGTTCTTC
TRBV7-8	TRBJ1-2	few	NA	CASGEGNGYGYTF	TGTGCCAGCGGGGAGGGGAATGGTTATGGCTACACCTTC
TRBV28	TRBJ1-6	NA	TRBD1	CASSQRTGFRSPLHF	TGTGCCAGCAGTCAAAGGACAGGGTTTAGGTCACCCCTCCACTTT
TRBV5-1	TRBJ1-5	NA	NA	CASSLPRQVGQPQHF	TGCGCCAGCAGCTTGCCCCGACAGGTTGGTCAGCCCCAGCATTTT
TRBV7-3	TRBJ2-3	NA	TRBD1	CASSLTGGITDTQYF	TGTGCCAGCAGCCTGACAGGGGGCATCACAGATACGCAGTATTTT
TRBV6-2/TRBV6-3	TRBJ2-7	NA	NA	CASSFKARSEQYF	TGTGCCAGCAGTTTCAAAGCTAGGAGCGAGCAGTACTTC
TRBV28	TRBJ1-1	few	NA	CASSLKGGPTTEAFF	TGTGCCAGCAGTTTAAAGGGAGGGCCGACCACTGAAGCTTTCTTT
TRBV28	TRBJ2-5	NA	NA	CASSSQVQGLETQYF	TGTGCCAGCAGTTCCCAGGTCCAGGGGTTGGAGACCCAGTACTTC
TRBV9	TRBJ2-3	NA	NA	CASSVGVLGTDTQYF	TGTGCCAGCAGCGTAGGGGTCCTCGGGACAGATACGCAGTATTTT
TRBV5-1	TRBJ2-3	NA	TRBD1	CASSLVGTGGTDTQYF	TGCGCCAGCAGCTTGGTTGGGACAGGGGGCACAGATACGCAGTATTTT
TRBV27	TRBJ1-6	few	TRBD1	CASSRTGGIGNSPLHF	TGTGCCAGCAGTAGGACAGGGGGCATAGGGAATTCACCCCTCCACTTT
TRBV4-1	TRBJ1-5	NA	TRBD1	CASSQETGPIQPQHF	TGCGCCAGCAGCCAAGAGACAGGGCCCATCCAGCCCCAGCATTTT
TRBV28	TRBJ2-1	once	NA	CASSSVRIAYNEQFF	TGTGCCAGCAGTTCCGTGCGGATTGCCTACAATGAGCAGTTCTTC
TRBV7-2	TRBJ2-3	NA	TRBD2	CASSHSGNPTDTQYF	TGTGCCAGCAGTCATAGCGGGAACCCCACAGATACGCAGTATTTT
TRBV11-2	TRBJ1-1	NA	TRBD1	CASSARGQGEAFF	TGTGCCAGCAGCGCACGGGGACAGGGTGAAGCTTTCTTT
TRBV28	TRBJ1-2	few	NA	CASSSGHLGLGYGYTF	TGTGCCAGCAGTTCCGGACATTTAGGGCTTGGTTATGGCTACACCTTC
TRBV27	TRBJ2-1	NA	NA	CASSLYNEQFF	TGTGCCAGCAGTCTGTACAATGAGCAGTTCTTC
TRBV28	TRBJ1-4	NA	TRBD1	CASNQGTGKEKLFF	TGTGCCAGCAATCAAGGGACAGGGAAGGAAAAACTGTTTTTT